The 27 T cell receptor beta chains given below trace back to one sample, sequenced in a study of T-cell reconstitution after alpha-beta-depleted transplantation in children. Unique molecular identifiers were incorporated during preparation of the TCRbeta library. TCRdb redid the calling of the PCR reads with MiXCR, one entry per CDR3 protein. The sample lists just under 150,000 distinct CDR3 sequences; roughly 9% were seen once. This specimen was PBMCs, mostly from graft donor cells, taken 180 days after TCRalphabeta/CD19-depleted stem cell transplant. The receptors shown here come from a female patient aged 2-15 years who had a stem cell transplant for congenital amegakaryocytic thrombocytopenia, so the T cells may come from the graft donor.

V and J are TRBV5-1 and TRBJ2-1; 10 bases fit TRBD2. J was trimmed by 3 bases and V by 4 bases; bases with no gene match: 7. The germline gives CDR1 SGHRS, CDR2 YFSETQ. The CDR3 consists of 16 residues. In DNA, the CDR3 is TGCGCCAGCAGCAACGTACTAGCGGGACGCTACAATGAGCAGTTCTTC. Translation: CASSNVLAGRYNEQFF.

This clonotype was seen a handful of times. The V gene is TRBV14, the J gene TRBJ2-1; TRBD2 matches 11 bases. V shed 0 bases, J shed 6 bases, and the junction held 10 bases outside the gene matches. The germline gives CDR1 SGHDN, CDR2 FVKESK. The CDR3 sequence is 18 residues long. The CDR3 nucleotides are TGTGCCAGCAGCCAAGATCGGTCACTAGCGGGAGTGATCAATGAGCAGTTCTTC. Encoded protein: CASSQDRSLAGVINEQFF.

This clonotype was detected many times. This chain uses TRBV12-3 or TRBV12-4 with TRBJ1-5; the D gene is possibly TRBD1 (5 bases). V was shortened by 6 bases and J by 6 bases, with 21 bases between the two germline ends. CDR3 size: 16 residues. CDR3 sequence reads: CASSPGRAQGGQPQHF. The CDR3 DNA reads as TGTGCCAGCAGCCCCGGCCGGGCGCAGGGCGGTCAGCCCCAGCATTTT.

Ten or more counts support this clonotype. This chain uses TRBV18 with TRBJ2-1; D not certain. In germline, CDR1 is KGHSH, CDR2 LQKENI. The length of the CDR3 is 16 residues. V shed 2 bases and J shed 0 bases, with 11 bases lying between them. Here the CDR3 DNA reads TGTGCCAGCTCACCAGTGCCTCTTAGCTCCTACAATGAGCAGTTCTTC. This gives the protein CASSPVPLSSYNEQFF.

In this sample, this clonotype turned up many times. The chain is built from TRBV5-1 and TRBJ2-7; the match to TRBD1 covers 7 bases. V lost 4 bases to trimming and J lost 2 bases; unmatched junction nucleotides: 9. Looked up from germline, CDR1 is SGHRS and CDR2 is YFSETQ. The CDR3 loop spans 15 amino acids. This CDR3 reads CASSPTGQAAYEQYF. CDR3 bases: TGCGCCAGCAGCCCCACCGGACAGGCGGCCTACGAGCAGTACTTC. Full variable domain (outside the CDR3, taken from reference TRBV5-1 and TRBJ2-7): KAGVTQTPRYLIKTRGQQVTLSCSPISGHRSVSWYQQTPGQGLQFLFEYFSETQRNKGNFPGRFSGRQFSNSRSEMNVSTLELGDSALYLCASSPTGQAAYEQYFGPGTRLTVT.

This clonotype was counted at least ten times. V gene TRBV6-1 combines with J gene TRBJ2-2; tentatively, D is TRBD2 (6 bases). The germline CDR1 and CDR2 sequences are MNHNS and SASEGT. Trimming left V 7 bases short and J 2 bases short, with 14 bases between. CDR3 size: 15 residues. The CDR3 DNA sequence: TGTGCCAGCACCCCCCGGGGGAGAAACACCGGGGAGCTGTTTTTT. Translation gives CASTPRGRNTGELFF.

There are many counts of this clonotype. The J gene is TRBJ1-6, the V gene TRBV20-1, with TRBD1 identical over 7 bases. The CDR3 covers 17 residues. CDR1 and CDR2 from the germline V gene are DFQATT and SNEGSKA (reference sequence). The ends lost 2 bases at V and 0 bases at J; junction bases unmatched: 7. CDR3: CSARSPGQSSYNSPLHF. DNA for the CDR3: TGCAGTGCTAGATCTCCGGGACAGAGCTCCTATAATTCACCCCTCCACTTT.

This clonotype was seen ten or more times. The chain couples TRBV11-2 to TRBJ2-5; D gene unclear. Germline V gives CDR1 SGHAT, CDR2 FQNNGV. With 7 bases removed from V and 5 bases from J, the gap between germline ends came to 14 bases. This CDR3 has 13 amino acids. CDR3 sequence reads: CASTLDLGETQYF. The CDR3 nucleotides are TGTGCCAGCACTCTGGACCTGGGGGAGACCCAGTACTTC.

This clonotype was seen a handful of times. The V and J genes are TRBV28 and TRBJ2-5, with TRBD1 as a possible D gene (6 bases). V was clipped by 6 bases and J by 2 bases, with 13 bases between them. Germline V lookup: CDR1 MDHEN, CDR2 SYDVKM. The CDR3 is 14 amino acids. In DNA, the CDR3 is TGTGCCAGCAGCTGGACAGCCACACAAGAGACCCAGTACTTC. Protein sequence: CASSWTATQETQYF.

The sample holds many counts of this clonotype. CDR3 coding DNA: TGTGCCAGCAGTTTAGATGTAGGCGAGCAGTACTTC. It translates to CASSLDVGEQYF. J is TRBJ2-7 and V is TRBV12-3 or TRBV12-4; D call uncertain. This CDR3 region has 12 residues. The V and J ends lost 1 base and 6 bases respectively, with 7 bases between them.

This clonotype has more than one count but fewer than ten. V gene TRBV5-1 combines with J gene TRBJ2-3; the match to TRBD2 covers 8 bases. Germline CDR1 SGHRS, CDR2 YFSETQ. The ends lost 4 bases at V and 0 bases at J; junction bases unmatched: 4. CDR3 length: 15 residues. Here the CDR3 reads CASSRWTSSTDTQYF. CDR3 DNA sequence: TGCGCCAGCAGCCGCTGGACTAGCAGCACAGATACGCAGTATTTT.

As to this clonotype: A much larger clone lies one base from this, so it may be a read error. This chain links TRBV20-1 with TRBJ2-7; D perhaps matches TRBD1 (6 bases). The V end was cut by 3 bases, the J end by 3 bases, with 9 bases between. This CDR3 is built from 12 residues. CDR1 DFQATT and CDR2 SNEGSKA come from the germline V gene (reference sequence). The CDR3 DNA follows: TGCAGTGCTAGTGACAGGCTCTACGAGCAGTACTTC. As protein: CSASDRLYEQYF.

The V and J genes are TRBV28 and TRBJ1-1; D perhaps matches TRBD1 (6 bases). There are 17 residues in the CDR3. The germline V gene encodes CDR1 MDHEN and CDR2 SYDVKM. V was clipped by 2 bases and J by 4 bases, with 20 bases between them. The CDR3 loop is CASSLLQGGGWSTEAFF. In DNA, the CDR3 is TGTGCCAGCAGTTTACTTCAGGGAGGGGGATGGAGCACTGAAGCTTTCTTT. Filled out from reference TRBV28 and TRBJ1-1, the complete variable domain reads DVKVTQSSRYLVKRTGEKVFLECVQDMDHENMFWYRQDPGLGLRLIYFSYDVKMKEKGDIPEGYSVSREKKERFSLILESASTNQTSMYLCASSLLQGGGWSTEAFFGQGTRLTVV.

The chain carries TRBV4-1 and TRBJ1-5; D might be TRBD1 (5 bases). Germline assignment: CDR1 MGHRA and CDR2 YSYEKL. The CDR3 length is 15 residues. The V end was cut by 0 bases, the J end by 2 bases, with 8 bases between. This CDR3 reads CASSQDRVGNQPQHF. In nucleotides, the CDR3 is TGCGCCAGCAGCCAAGACAGGGTAGGCAATCAGCCCCAGCATTTT.

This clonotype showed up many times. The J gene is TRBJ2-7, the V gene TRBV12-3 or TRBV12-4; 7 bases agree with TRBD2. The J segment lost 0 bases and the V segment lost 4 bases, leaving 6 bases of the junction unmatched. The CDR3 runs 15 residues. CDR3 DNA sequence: TGTGCCAGCAGTTCTTCTAGCGGCCACTCCTACGAGCAGTACTTC. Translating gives CASSSSSGHSYEQYF.

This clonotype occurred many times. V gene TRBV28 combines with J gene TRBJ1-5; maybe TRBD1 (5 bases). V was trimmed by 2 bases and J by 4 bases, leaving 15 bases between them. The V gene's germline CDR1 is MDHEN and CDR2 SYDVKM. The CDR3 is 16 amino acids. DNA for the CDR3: TGTGCCAGCAGTTTAGAAGCGGGACGAACGAATCAGCCCCAGCATTTT. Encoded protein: CASSLEAGRTNQPQHF.

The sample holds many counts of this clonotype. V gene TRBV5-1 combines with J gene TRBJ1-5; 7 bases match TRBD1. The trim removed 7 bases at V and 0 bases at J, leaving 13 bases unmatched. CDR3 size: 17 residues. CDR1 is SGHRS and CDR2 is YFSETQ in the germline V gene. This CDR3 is CASLKTGTVHSNQPQHF. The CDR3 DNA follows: TGCGCCAGCCTAAAAACCGGGACAGTACATAGCAATCAGCCCCAGCATTTT.

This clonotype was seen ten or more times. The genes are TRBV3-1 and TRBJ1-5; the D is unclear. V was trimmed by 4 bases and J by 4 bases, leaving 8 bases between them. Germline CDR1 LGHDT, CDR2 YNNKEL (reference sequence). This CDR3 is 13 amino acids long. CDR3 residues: CASSPSLNQPQHF. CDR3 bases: TGTGCCAGCAGCCCCAGCCTAAATCAGCCCCAGCATTTT.

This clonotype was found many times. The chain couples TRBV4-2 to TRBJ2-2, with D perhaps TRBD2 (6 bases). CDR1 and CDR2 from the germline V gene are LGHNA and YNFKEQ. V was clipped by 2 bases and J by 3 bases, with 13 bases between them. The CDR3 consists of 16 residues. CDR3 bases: TGTGCCAGCAGCCAAAGGCGACTAGGACACACCGGGGAGCTGTTTTTT. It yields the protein CASSQRRLGHTGELFF.

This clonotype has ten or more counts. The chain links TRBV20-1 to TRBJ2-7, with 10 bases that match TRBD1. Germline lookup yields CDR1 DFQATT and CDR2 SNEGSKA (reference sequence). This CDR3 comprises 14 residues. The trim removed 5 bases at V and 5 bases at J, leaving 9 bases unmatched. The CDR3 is CSASVGQGVHEQYF. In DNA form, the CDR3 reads TGCAGTGCTTCGGTCGGACAGGGGGTCCACGAGCAGTACTTC.

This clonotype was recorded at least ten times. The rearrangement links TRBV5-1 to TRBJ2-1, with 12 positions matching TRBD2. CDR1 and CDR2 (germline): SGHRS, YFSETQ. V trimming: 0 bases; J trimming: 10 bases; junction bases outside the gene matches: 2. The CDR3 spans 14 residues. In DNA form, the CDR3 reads TGCGCCAGCAGCTTGGCTAGCGGGAGGGAGGAGCAGTTCTTC. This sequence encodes CASSLASGREEQFF.

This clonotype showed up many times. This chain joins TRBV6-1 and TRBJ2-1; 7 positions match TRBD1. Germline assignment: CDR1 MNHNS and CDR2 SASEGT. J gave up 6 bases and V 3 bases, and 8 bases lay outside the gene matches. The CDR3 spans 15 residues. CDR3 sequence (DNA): TGTGCCAGCAGTGAGCGACAGGGTCTCCTCAATGAGCAGTTCTTC. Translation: CASSERQGLLNEQFF.

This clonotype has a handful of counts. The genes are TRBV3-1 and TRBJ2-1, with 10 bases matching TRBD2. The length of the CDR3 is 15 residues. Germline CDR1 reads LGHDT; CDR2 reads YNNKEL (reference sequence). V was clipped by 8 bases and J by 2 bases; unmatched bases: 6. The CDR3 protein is CASEPSGSAYNEQFF. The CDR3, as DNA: TGTGCCAGCGAACCTAGCGGGAGTGCCTACAATGAGCAGTTCTTC.

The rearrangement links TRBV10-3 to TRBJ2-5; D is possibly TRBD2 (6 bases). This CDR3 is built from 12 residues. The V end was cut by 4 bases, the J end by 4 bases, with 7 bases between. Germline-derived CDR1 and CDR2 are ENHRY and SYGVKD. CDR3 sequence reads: CAISGLGETQYF. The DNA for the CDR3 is TGTGCCATCAGTGGACTAGGAGAGACCCAGTACTTC.

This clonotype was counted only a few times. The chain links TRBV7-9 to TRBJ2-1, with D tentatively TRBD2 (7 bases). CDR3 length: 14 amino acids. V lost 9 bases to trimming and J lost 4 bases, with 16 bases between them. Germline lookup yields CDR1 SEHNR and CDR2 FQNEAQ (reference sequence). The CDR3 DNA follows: TGTGCCAGTCTCGAGCGGGGACAATACAATGAGCAGTTCTTC. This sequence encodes CASLERGQYNEQFF.

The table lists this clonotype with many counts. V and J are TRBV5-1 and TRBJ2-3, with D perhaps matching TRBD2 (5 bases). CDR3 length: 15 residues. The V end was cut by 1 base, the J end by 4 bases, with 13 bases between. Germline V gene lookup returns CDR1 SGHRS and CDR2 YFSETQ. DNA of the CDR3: TGCGCCAGCAGCTTGTCAGTATTGGGAGCAGATACGCAGTATTTT. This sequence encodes CASSLSVLGADTQYF.

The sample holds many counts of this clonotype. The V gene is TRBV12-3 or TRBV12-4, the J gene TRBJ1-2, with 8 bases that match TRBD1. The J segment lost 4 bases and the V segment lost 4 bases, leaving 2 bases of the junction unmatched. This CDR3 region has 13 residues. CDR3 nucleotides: TGTGCCAGCAGTTCCGACAGGGGCTATGGCTACACCTTC. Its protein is CASSSDRGYGYTF.